The 9 T cell receptor beta chains presented below share a single source sample, sequenced in a study of cytotoxic CD8 clonotypes in ibrutinib-treated CLL (dated by TCRdb to the early 2020s). This sample's time point label indicates: approximately 25 months on ibrutinib. The library was made by the immunoSEQ multiplex PCR assay. TCRdb took this table from immuneACCESS and kept in-frame rearrangements with V and J called. Such tables lack part of the clones; where checked against another copy, unresolved V genes explain under half of the gap, and the rest is unexplained. The sample yields about 120,000 clones; approximately 58% were counted once. The biggest ten clones account for under 45% of the sample. Sample: PBMCs, taken after 24 months of ibrutinib treatment. The receptor set was obtained from a human donor with chronic lymphocytic leukemia.

The genes are TRBV4-3 and TRBJ1-3; TRBD1 matches at 9 bases. There are 17 residues in the CDR3. V was clipped by 0 bases and J by 3 bases; unmatched bases: 6. Germline loops: CDR1 LGHNA, CDR2 YSLEER. CDR3 loop: CASSQDGPGQGGNTIYF. The CDR3 nucleotides read TGCGCCAGCAGCCAAGATGGACCGGGACAGGGTGGAAACACCATATATTTT.

This clone was seen more than once but under ten times. The chain uses TRBV19 and TRBJ2-2; no reliable D call. There are 12 residues in the CDR3. Germline V gene data show CDR1 as LNHDA and CDR2 as SQIVND (reference sequence). The germline V and J ends were trimmed by 5 bases and 4 bases, with 5 bases remaining between them. This CDR3 is CASSYFTGELFF. DNA for the CDR3: TGTGCCAGTAGTTATTTCACCGGGGAGCTGTTTTTT.

V and J are TRBV7-9 and TRBJ1-5; 8 bases align to TRBD1. The germline V gene encodes CDR1 SEHNR and CDR2 FQNEAQ (reference sequence). V shed 4 bases and J 6 bases; nucleotides not matched to a gene: 8. This CDR3 has 15 amino acids. As DNA, the CDR3 is TGTGCCAGCAGCTCAGGACAGGGCCGAGGTCAGCCCCAGCATTTT. Protein: CASSSGQGRGQPQHF.

This clone was recorded once. V usage is TRBV30 and J usage is TRBJ1-2, with a tentative D call TRBD1 (6 bases). CDR3 length: 15 amino acids. Deletions cut 6 bases from V and 4 bases from J, with 21 bases between. CDR1 and CDR2 from the germline V gene are GTSNPN and SVGIG (reference sequence). The DNA of the CDR3 is TGTGCCTGCCAAAGAAGGGCAGGGGACTTCTATGGCTACACCTTC. This translates into CACQRRAGDFYGYTF.

The J gene is TRBJ2-6, the V gene TRBV5-4; D possibly matches TRBD1 or TRBD2 (7 bases each). CDR1 is SGHNT and CDR2 is YYREEE in the germline V gene (reference sequence). Trimming removed 4 bases at V and 1 base at J, with 18 bases between. The CDR3 sequence is 18 residues long. The CDR3: CASSQGGARVSGANVLTF. CDR3 in DNA: TGTGCCAGCAGCCAGGGGGGGGCCAGGGTATCTGGGGCCAACGTCCTGACTTTC.

This clone was found a few times. Here the CDR3 DNA reads TGTGCCAGCAGCATAACGACGGCGTTCGACAATGAGCAGTTCTTC. The encoded protein is CASSITTAFDNEQFF. This chain uses TRBV7-9 with TRBJ2-1, with unresolved D. This CDR3 has 15 residues. Germline CDR1 reads SEHNR; CDR2 reads FQNEAQ (reference sequence). Trimming cost V 5 bases and J 5 bases, with 16 bases left between them.

The chain combines TRBV6-5 with TRBJ1-2; D ambiguous. CDR1 and CDR2 (germline): MNHEY, SVGAGI. Trimming stripped 0 bases from V and 6 bases from J, with 17 bases between. This CDR3 spans 16 amino acids. CDR3 in DNA: TGTGCCAGCAGTTACTCGACCCCTGGGCAGAATGATGGCTACACCTTC. This codes for CASSYSTPGQNDGYTF.

The chain has TRBV21-1 and TRBJ2-1. TRBV21-1 is listed as a pseudogene. CDR3 length: 12 residues. The CDR3 DNA reads TGTGCCAGCAGCAAGGGGGAACATGAGCAGTTCTTC. It encodes CASSKGEHEQFF.

This clone was detected only a few times. The chain employs TRBV30 and TRBJ1-5; D is unresolved. V lost 4 bases and J lost 0, with 13 bases in between. From germline, CDR1 is GTSNPN and CDR2 SVGIG (reference sequence). The CDR3 totals 15 residues. Here the CDR3 DNA reads TGTGCCTGGACCCCCGACGGGTCTAGCAATCAGCCCCAGCATTTT. This encodes CAWTPDGSSNQPQHF.